Sequencing of this T cell receptor (beta chain) was carried out in a study of shared clonotypes between healthy human individuals. Across the study: CD8 memory received one plate per donor, CD8 naive two, CD4 memory three and CD4 naive three. Study results and caveats: Shared clonotypes across all four donors exceeded non-shared ones in generation probability.

As handled by the study authors: Junction-only immunoSEQ data arrived without quality scores, meaning filtering differed. The repertoire was sequenced with immunoSEQ multiplex PCR; TCRdb's copy has only in-frame clones and lacks some. V, J and clone size were drawn from that table, and D and trimming were deduced from the DNA. The data show some 2,400,000 clones, roughly 95% seen once. With regard to this clone: Its cognate antigen is unknown.

This CDR3 has 15 residues. The germline gives CDR1 SGHNT, CDR2 YENEEA. V lost 5 bases, J lost 3 bases, and 17 bases lay in between. This sequence was found in a man between 18 and 29 years old in good health. This chain joins TRBV11-3 and TRBJ2-7, with D tentatively TRBD1 or TRBD2 (5 bases each). Sequencing used naive CD4+ T cells sorted from blood. The subset is: CD45RA+ positively selected. CDR3 loop: CASSPTGDGFYEQYF. The CDR3 DNA reads TGTGCCAGCAGCCCAACCGGGGACGGGTTCTACGAGCAGTACTTC.